Following are 13 T cell receptor beta chains from one sample sequenced in a study of cytomegalovirus exposure and HLA in healthy donors. In the PCR, 60 Vbeta and 13 Jbeta primers were used. The protocol was immunoSEQ multiplex PCR, while the TCRdb copy is restricted to in-frame clones and leaves out a portion. The sample shows roughly 90,000 clones, roughly four fifths of them seen only once. The sequencing input was PBMCs. The source is a man aged 25 to 40 in good health and CMV-seropositive.

The chain links TRBV5-1 to TRBJ2-7; weak D call: TRBD1 (6 bases). Germline CDR1 is SGHRS and CDR2 is YFSETQ. V shed 4 bases and J shed 3 bases, with 11 bases lying between them. The CDR3 runs 13 residues. The chain's CDR3 is CASSRLQGYEQYF. For the CDR3, the DNA is TGCGCCAGCAGCCGTCTACAGGGCTACGAGCAGTACTTC.

The chain recombines TRBV29-1 with TRBJ1-5; no definite D call. V was shortened by 7 bases and J by 3 bases, with 13 bases between the two germline ends. Germline lookup yields CDR1 SQVTM and CDR2 ANQGSEA. CDR3 length equals 13 residues. The CDR3 is CSAVVSDNQPQHF. The CDR3 DNA sequence: TGCAGCGCCGTAGTCTCCGACAATCAGCCCCAGCATTTT.

V is TRBV5-1 and J is TRBJ1-4; no firm D call. V shed 4 bases and J shed 8 bases, with 12 bases lying between them. CDR1 SGHRS and CDR2 YFSETQ come from the germline V gene. The CDR3 length is 13 residues. For the CDR3, the DNA is TGCGCCAGCAGCCCATCGAGCAGGGAAAAACTGTTTTTT. Protein sequence: CASSPSSREKLFF. Full variable domain (outside the CDR3, taken from reference TRBV5-1 and TRBJ1-4): KAGVTQTPRYLIKTRGQQVTLSCSPISGHRSVSWYQQTPGQGLQFLFEYFSETQRNKGNFPGRFSGRQFSNSRSEMNVSTLELGDSALYLCASSPSSREKLFFGSGTQLSVL.

J is TRBJ2-1 and V is TRBV5-6; TRBD2 agrees at 12 bases. Unmatched junction bases numbered 2, after V lost 0 bases and J lost 7 bases. Germline assignment: CDR1 SGHDT and CDR2 YYEEEE. The CDR3 is made up of 15 amino acids. Written as DNA, the CDR3 is TGTGCCAGCAGCTTGGCACTAGCGGGAGGTAATGAGCAGTTCTTC. Its translation is CASSLALAGGNEQFF.

The V gene is TRBV27, the J gene TRBJ2-1; TRBD2 agrees at 7 bases. The trim removed 6 bases at V and 2 bases at J, leaving 7 bases unmatched. CDR1 and CDR2 from the germline V gene are MNHEY and SMNVEV (reference sequence). The CDR3 runs to 15 residues. The DNA of the CDR3 is TGTGCCAGCAGCCCCCGGGACTATACCTACAATGAGCAGTTCTTC. Amino acid sequence: CASSPRDYTYNEQFF.

A few counts support this clone. The rearrangement joins TRBV19 to TRBJ1-1; D gene unclear. This CDR3 is 14 amino acids long. Germline lookup yields CDR1 LNHDA and CDR2 SQIVND (reference sequence). V lost 10 bases and J lost 6, with 21 bases in between. The CDR3: CATTPRAGGAEAFF. For the CDR3, the DNA is TGTGCCACCACACCGAGGGCAGGTGGGGCTGAAGCTTTCTTT.

This chain connects TRBV10-1 to TRBJ2-5, with a weak D call TRBD2 (5 bases). The DNA matches TRBJ2-7 better at its end, which makes the J call doubtful. The germline CDR1 and CDR2 sequences are WNHNN and SYGVQD (reference sequence). This CDR3 comprises 11 residues. The CDR3 sequence is CASSEEGEQYF. In DNA, the CDR3 is TGCGCCAGCAGTGAAGAGGGCGAGCAGTACTTC.

This chain links TRBV9 with TRBJ1-4; perhaps TRBD1 as D (6 bases). The germline V gene has CDR1 SGDLS and CDR2 YYNGEE. The CDR3 length is 15 residues. V was clipped by 3 bases and J by 2 bases, with 11 bases between them. In DNA form, the CDR3 reads TGTGCCAGCAGCGCCATGGGGGCTACTAATGAAAAACTGTTTTTT. The encoded protein is CASSAMGATNEKLFF.

The chain employs TRBV7-9 and TRBJ1-5; no reliable D call. Per the germline V gene, CDR1 is SEHNR and CDR2 is FQNEAQ (reference sequence). The V and J ends lost 5 bases and 5 bases respectively, with 13 bases between them. The CDR3 covers 14 residues. The CDR3 DNA follows: TGTGCCAGCAGCCGTGGAGGTTTACATCAGCCCCAGCATTTT. It translates to CASSRGGLHQPQHF.

The J gene is TRBJ2-7, the V gene TRBV27, with D possibly being TRBD2 (7 bases). The CDR3 has 17 residues. Germline lookup yields CDR1 MNHEY and CDR2 SMNVEV (reference sequence). Trimming took 6 bases from V and 0 from J, leaving 21 bases between them. CDR3 protein: CASSTPRGGVDSYEQYF. The CDR3 DNA is TGTGCCAGCAGCACACCCCGAGGGGGGGTCGACTCCTACGAGCAGTACTTC.

Only one count was recorded for this clone. The chain carries TRBV11-2 and TRBJ2-2; TRBD1 matches at 7 bases. CDR3 length equals 17 residues. Per the germline V gene, CDR1 is SGHAT and CDR2 is FQNNGV. The V gene end was trimmed by 4 bases and the J gene end by 8 bases; junction bases not matched to a gene: 16. CDR3 sequence: CASSSLTGTVGGGELFF. The CDR3 DNA follows: TGTGCCAGCAGCTCGTTAACCGGGACAGTTGGAGGTGGGGAGCTGTTTTTT. Using reference TRBV11-2 and TRBJ2-2 for the parts outside the CDR3, the full variable domain is EAGVAQSPRYKIIEKRQSVAFWCNPISGHATLYWYQQILGQGPKLLIQFQNNGVVDDSQLPKDRFSAERLKGVDSTLKIQPAKLEDSAVYLCASSSLTGTVGGGELFFGEGSRLTVL.

V gene TRBV28 combines with J gene TRBJ2-7, with a tentative D call TRBD2 (5 bases). Germline V lookup: CDR1 MDHEN, CDR2 SYDVKM. Trimming left V 5 bases short and J 7 bases short, with 12 bases between. The CDR3 covers 12 residues. The CDR3 protein is CASSPPWEEQYF. In nucleotides, the CDR3 is TGTGCCAGCAGTCCCCCTTGGGAGGAGCAGTACTTC.

The J gene is TRBJ1-5, the V gene TRBV18; possible D gene TRBD1, 5 bases. Germline assignment: CDR1 KGHSH and CDR2 LQKENI. Trimming cost V 4 bases and J 6 bases, with 10 bases left between them. This CDR3 is 13 amino acids long. DNA for the CDR3: TGTGCCAGCTCACAAATAAGGGGTCAGCCCCAGCATTTT. This codes for CASSQIRGQPQHF.